Below are 20 T cell receptor beta chains sequenced from a single sample in a study of T cells in localized non-small cell lung cancer. Sequencing was performed with immunoSEQ multiplex PCR; in TCRdb, only in-frame clones are kept and a portion is missing. The sample contains tens of thousands of clones, about 80% of which appear only once. The sample in question was peripheral blood, obtained before any cancer treatment. The receptor set was obtained from a male donor aged 60 or over with stage II squamous cell lung carcinoma.

This clone was picked up a small number of times. The chain uses TRBV19 and TRBJ1-5, with D perhaps TRBD1 (5 bases). V lost 6 bases and J 0 bases, leaving 9 bases between the germline ends. This CDR3 region has 14 residues. Per germline, CDR1 LNHDA and CDR2 SQIVND (reference sequence). CDR3 sequence reads: CASRGRASNQPQHF. CDR3 coding DNA: TGTGCCAGTAGAGGCAGGGCTAGCAATCAGCCCCAGCATTTT.

This clone was seen a few times. The chain employs TRBV18 and TRBJ2-1, with TRBD2 matching over 10 bases. The CDR3 is made up of 15 amino acids. Germline V gene lookup returns CDR1 KGHSH and CDR2 LQKENI. The V gene end was trimmed by 0 bases and the J gene end by 8 bases; junction bases not matched to a gene: 4. CDR3 protein: CASSPPASGGYEQFF. The CDR3 nucleotides read TGTGCCAGCTCACCACCGGCTAGCGGGGGCTATGAGCAGTTCTTC.

The V gene is TRBV28, the J gene TRBJ2-7; 10 bases are shared with TRBD1. The V and J ends lost 6 bases and 9 bases, in that order; junction bases with no gene match: 11. The germline gives CDR1 MDHEN, CDR2 SYDVKM. This CDR3 contains 14 residues. As DNA, the CDR3 is TGTGCCAGCAGAGAGGGGACAGGGGAGGGCCGGCAGTACTTC. Protein: CASREGTGEGRQYF.

DNA for the CDR3: TGCGCCAGCAGCTTAGAGGGTCGATCACCCCTCCACTTT. Translated: CASSLEGRSPLHF. The chain couples TRBV5-1 to TRBJ1-6; D gene uncertain. The CDR3 totals 13 residues. CDR1 and CDR2 from the germline V gene are SGHRS and YFSETQ. V lost 2 bases, J lost 10 bases, and 10 bases lay in between.

Relative to its sample, this clone is medium-sized. The rearrangement links TRBV4-2 to TRBJ2-7; 8 positions agree with TRBD2. Germline CDR1 reads LGHNA; CDR2 reads YNFKEQ. V was clipped by 0 bases and J by 3 bases; unmatched bases: 16. The CDR3 covers 19 residues. CDR3 sequence: CASSQDGLGAGVTDYEQYF. The CDR3 DNA follows: TGTGCCAGCAGCCAAGATGGTTTGGGAGCGGGGGTCACGGACTACGAGCAGTACTTC.

The V gene is TRBV4-2, the J gene TRBJ2-5; 9 nucleotides match TRBD2. This CDR3 is 15 amino acids long. Germline V gene data show CDR1 as LGHNA and CDR2 as YNFKEQ. J was trimmed by 0 bases and V by 3 bases; bases with no gene match: 2. The CDR3 here is CASSHSSGNQETQYF. CDR3 coding DNA: TGTGCCAGCAGCCACTCTAGCGGGAACCAAGAGACCCAGTACTTC.

The chain joins TRBV30 to TRBJ1-3; D not certain. The CDR3 contains 13 residues. Between the trimmed V and J ends, which lost 0 bases and 9 bases, there was a span of 12 bases. From germline, CDR1 is GTSNPN and CDR2 SVGIG (reference sequence). The CDR3 DNA is TGTGCCTGGAGTGTACGAGGGCTAGGCACCATATATTTT. Amino acids: CAWSVRGLGTIYF.

The chain has TRBV5-4 and TRBJ2-2; a weak D match, TRBD1 (6 bases). V was pared by 4 bases and J by 2 bases, with 12 bases between. Germline CDR1 and CDR2: SGHNT and YYREEE (reference sequence). The CDR3 consists of 15 residues. The CDR3 reads CASSTDSGNTGELFF. Written as DNA, the CDR3 is TGTGCCAGCAGCACGGACAGTGGAAACACCGGGGAGCTGTTTTTT.

Concerning this clone itself: Given a much more abundant clone one base away, this may be a read error. Other DNA sequences in this specimen translate into the identical CDR3. This sequence joins TRBV11-2 and TRBJ1-1; D not certain. This CDR3 is built from 13 residues. Germline V gene sequence: CDR1 SGHAT, CDR2 FQNNGV. As DNA, the CDR3 is TGTGCCAGCAGTTTAGACCGGGCCACTGAAGCTTTCTTT. It encodes CASSLDRATEAFF.

J is TRBJ2-1 and V is TRBV5-1; D remains ambiguous. Germline V CDR1 and CDR2: SGHRS, YFSETQ. The CDR3 covers 11 residues. With 0 bases removed from V and 8 bases from J, the gap between germline ends came to 3 bases. This chain's CDR3 is CASSLGYEQFF. DNA of the CDR3: TGCGCCAGCAGCTTGGGGTATGAGCAGTTCTTC. Looking up the rest from reference TRBV5-1 and TRBJ2-1 gives the full variable domain: KAGVTQTPRYLIKTRGQQVTLSCSPISGHRSVSWYQQTPGQGLQFLFEYFSETQRNKGNFPGRFSGRQFSNSRSEMNVSTLELGDSALYLCASSLGYEQFFGPGTRLTVL.

The V gene is TRBV7-8, the J gene TRBJ2-4; perhaps TRBD2 as D (6 bases). V was cut by 5 bases and J by 4 bases, with 15 bases left in between. There are 15 residues in the CDR3. Per the germline V gene, CDR1 is SGHVS and CDR2 is FQNEAQ. This CDR3 reads CASSPLGGTKNIQYF. Written as DNA, the CDR3 is TGTGCCAGCAGCCCCCTGGGGGGTACTAAAAACATTCAGTACTTC.

The chain links TRBV5-4 to TRBJ2-2; no firm D call. With 0 bases removed from V and 6 bases from J, the gap between germline ends came to 9 bases. Looked up from germline, CDR1 is SGHNT and CDR2 is YYREEE (reference sequence). The CDR3 is made up of 14 amino acids. Here the CDR3 reads CASSLGEVAGELFF. The CDR3 region has the DNA TGTGCCAGCAGCTTGGGCGAGGTGGCCGGGGAGCTGTTTTTT. Filled out from reference TRBV5-4 and TRBJ2-2, the complete variable domain reads ETGVTQSPTHLIKTRGQQVTLRCSSQSGHNTVSWYQQALGQGPQFIFQYYREEENGRGNFPPRFSGLQFPNYSSELNVNALELDDSALYLCASSLGEVAGELFFGEGSRLTVL.

The chain has TRBV5-1 and TRBJ2-1; 9 bases match TRBD1. Germline CDR1 is SGHRS and CDR2 is YFSETQ. There are 15 residues in the CDR3. V lost 4 bases to trimming and J lost 2 bases; unmatched junction nucleotides: 4. The CDR3 nucleotides read TGCGCCAGCAGCGGAGGACAGGGGACCTACAATGAGCAGTTCTTC. Its protein product is CASSGGQGTYNEQFF. The variable domain in full, completed from reference TRBV5-1 and TRBJ2-1, reads KAGVTQTPRYLIKTRGQQVTLSCSPISGHRSVSWYQQTPGQGLQFLFEYFSETQRNKGNFPGRFSGRQFSNSRSEMNVSTLELGDSALYLCASSGGQGTYNEQFFGPGTRLTVL.

CDR3 region: CASRATRRGNQETQYF. CDR3 sequence (DNA): TGTGCCAGCAGAGCAACCAGGAGGGGGAACCAAGAGACCCAGTACTTC. The V call is TRBV27, the J call TRBJ2-5, with D perhaps given as TRBD1 or TRBD2 (6 bases each). The germline CDR1 and CDR2 sequences are MNHEY and SMNVEV (reference sequence). The CDR3 extends over 16 amino acids. V dropped 6 bases and J dropped 0 bases, with 17 bases sitting between them.

V is TRBV27 and J is TRBJ2-7; 9 positions match TRBD2. Germline CDR1 reads MNHEY; CDR2 reads SMNVEV (reference sequence). V was pared by 5 bases and J by 0 bases, with 5 bases of the junction left unmatched. There are 15 residues in the CDR3. This CDR3 is CASSPYSGSSYEQYF. CDR3 nucleotide sequence: TGTGCCAGCAGTCCATATAGCGGGAGCTCCTACGAGCAGTACTTC.

This clone is large (0.1 to 1%) within its sample. V and J are TRBV25-1 and TRBJ2-3; TRBD2 agrees at 7 bases. J lost 2 bases, V lost 8 bases, and 10 bases had no gene match. Germline CDR1 is MGHDK and CDR2 is SYGVNS. This CDR3 is 15 amino acids long. As DNA, the CDR3 is TGTGCCAGCGGCCTAGGGGCGGGGGACACAGATACGCAGTATTTT. Residues: CASGLGAGDTDTQYF. The full variable domain, completed using reference TRBV25-1 and TRBJ2-3, is EADIYQTPRYLVIGTGKKITLECSQTMGHDKMYWYQQDPGMELHLIHYSYGVNSTEKGDLSSESTVSRIRTEHFPLTLESARPSHTSQYLCASGLGAGDTDTQYFGPGTRLTVL.

This clone was detected a few times. The CDR3 nucleotides are TGTGCCAGCAGTGAATACTCGCAGCCCCAGCATTTT. Translating gives CASSEYSQPQHF. This chain joins TRBV6-1 and TRBJ1-5; no reliable D call. The length of the CDR3 is 12 residues. The V gene's germline CDR1 is MNHNS and CDR2 SASEGT. Trimming removed 2 bases from V and 7 bases from J, with 6 bases in between.

There are a few counts of this clone. The chain is built from TRBV7-8 and TRBJ2-2; D possibly matches TRBD1 or TRBD2 (6 bases each). Looked up from germline, CDR1 is SGHVS and CDR2 is FQNEAQ. Trimming shortened V by 5 bases and J by 6 bases, and 13 bases separated the two germline ends. The CDR3 is 14 residues long. CDR3 in DNA: TGTGCCAGCAGCCCCACTAGGGGGGCCGGGGAGCTGTTTTTT. It is translated as CASSPTRGAGELFF.

This clone was picked up a small number of times. The chain recombines TRBV6-5 with TRBJ1-1, with 7 bases identical to TRBD1. The CDR3 is made up of 12 amino acids. CDR1 is MNHEY and CDR2 is SVGAGI in the germline V gene. V was pared by 7 bases and J by 5 bases, with 4 bases of the junction left unmatched. The CDR3 region is CASTPGGTEAFF. The CDR3 DNA is TGTGCCAGCACCCCAGGGGGGACTGAAGCTTTCTTT.

V usage is TRBV5-6 and J usage is TRBJ2-1; 14 positions match TRBD2. Germline assignment: CDR1 SGHDT and CDR2 YYEEEE. Losses at the gene ends were 2 bases for V and 7 bases for J; bases not matched to a gene: 5. There are 16 residues in the CDR3. This chain's CDR3 is CASSFGLAGGWNEQFF. Here the CDR3 DNA reads TGTGCCAGCAGCTTTGGACTAGCGGGAGGCTGGAATGAGCAGTTCTTC.